This is a list of T cell receptor beta chains from one sample in a study of neurological immune-mediated disorders. TCRdb analysed the 5' RACE reads with MiXCR anew, one entry per CDR3 protein. This table holds more than 25,000 distinct CDR3 sequences, approximately 4% found once. The source material was CD4+ T cells from blood. The receptor set was obtained from a woman aged 40 to 50 in good health. CDR3s include the opening cysteine and the closing phenylalanine or tryptophan. D genes are given only for firm matches. Clone sizes are given selectively: once, few, many, or a class where the clone is expanded.

length,size,V,J,D,DNA,CDR3
14,many,TRBV14,TRBJ2-7,.,TGTGCCAGCAGCCGGGGGAACAGGGTTGGCGAGCAGTACTTC,CASSRGNRVGEQYF
16,many,TRBV5-1,TRBJ1-2,TRBD1,TGCGCCAGCAGCTTGGCCGGGACAGACCCTAACTATGGCTACACCTTC,CASSLAGTDPNYGYTF
12,many,TRBV29-1,TRBJ2-3,.,TGCAGCGTTGAGCTCACCACAGATACGCAGTATTTT,CSVELTTDTQYF
14,many,TRBV28,TRBJ1-6,.,TGTGCCAGCAGACCCCCCCAGGGCCGGTCACCCCTCCACTTT,CASRPPQGRSPLHF
15,many,TRBV15,TRBJ1-4,TRBD1,TGTGCCACCAGCCCCAGGACAGGGTCTTCGGAAAAACTGTTTTTT,CATSPRTGSSEKLFF
15,many,TRBV18,TRBJ2-3,TRBD2,TGTGCCAGCTCACCGGTTAGCGGGAGATTGGATACGCAGTATTTT,CASSPVSGRLDTQYF
16,many,TRBV28,TRBJ2-4,.,TGTGCCAGCAGTTTCTCGGGGAATCTAGCCAAAAACATTCAGTACTTC,CASSFSGNLAKNIQYF
14,many,TRBV5-1,TRBJ2-7,.,TGCGCCAGCAGCTTTCTTTCCGGGACCCACGAGCAGTACTTC,CASSFLSGTHEQYF
17,many,TRBV24-1,TRBJ2-3,TRBD1,TGTGCCACCAGTGATTTGGGACAGGGGGCGGTCACAGATACGCAGTATTTT,CATSDLGQGAVTDTQYF
14,many,TRBV7-8,TRBJ2-7,.,TGTGCCAGCACCCGCAGGGGGGGAACCTACGAGCAGTACTTC,CASTRRGGTYEQYF
12,many,TRBV6-5,TRBJ1-1,.,TGTGCCAGCAGCCCCAGAGGTCCTGAAGCTTTCTTT,CASSPRGPEAFF
15,few,TRBV3-1,TRBJ1-5,.,TGTGCCAGCAGTCAAAGATTCGGGTTGAATCGGCCCCAGCATTTT,CASSQRFGLNRPQHF
14,.,TRBV5-1,TRBJ2-7,TRBD1,TGCGCCAGCAGCTTGGCACAGGGGATCTACGAGCAGTACTTC,CASSLAQGIYEQYF
13,many,TRBV5-1,TRBJ1-1,.,TGCGCCAGCAGCTGGACCGGACAGCCTGAAGCTTTCTTT,CASSWTGQPEAFF
13,many,TRBV20-1,TRBJ2-2,.,TGCAGTGCTAGTGCCCCTAACACCGGGGAGCTGTTTTTT,CSASAPNTGELFF
15,many,TRBV30,TRBJ2-1,.,TGTGCCTGGAGTCGGGGGGCAAGCTCCTACAATGAGCAGTTCTTC,CAWSRGASSYNEQFF
15,many,TRBV2,TRBJ1-5,.,TGTGCCAGCAGTGGAGACGGACAGAACAATCAGCCCCAGCATTTT,CASSGDGQNNQPQHF
13,many,TRBV14,TRBJ2-7,TRBD2,TGTGCCAGCAGCCAGACTAGCGGGGCCGAGCAGTACTTC,CASSQTSGAEQYF
15,many,TRBV5-1,TRBJ2-5,TRBD2,TGCGCCAGCAGCTTGAACGAGGGACTAGGAGAGACCCAGTACTTC,CASSLNEGLGETQYF
15,many,TRBV5-6,TRBJ2-1,TRBD2,TGTGCCAGCAGCTTGGTTCTAGCGGACTACAATGAGCAGTTCTTC,CASSLVLADYNEQFF
14,many,TRBV5-1,TRBJ1-1,.,TGCGCCAGCAGCTCGGGCAACATGAACACTGAAGCTTTCTTT,CASSSGNMNTEAFF
11,many,TRBV20-1,TRBJ1-3,.,TGCAGTGCTAAATTGGGGGACACCATATATTTT,CSAKLGDTIYF
18,.,TRBV7-9,TRBJ2-7,TRBD1,TGTGCCAGCAGCTTGGTCCGAAGTTTAAGACAGGGATCCTACGAGCAGTACTTC,CASSLVRSLRQGSYEQYF
14,many,TRBV5-6,TRBJ1-6,.,TGTGCCAGCAGCTTGGACCTCGGGAATTCACCCCTCCACTTT,CASSLDLGNSPLHF
14,many,TRBV20-1,TRBJ2-3,TRBD2,TGCAGTCCAAGACTAGCGGGGACCACAGATACGCAGTATTTT,CSPRLAGTTDTQYF
13,many,TRBV7-9,TRBJ2-7,.,TGTGCCAGCAGCTTAGCGGGAGCCCACGAGCAGTACTTC,CASSLAGAHEQYF
13,many,TRBV6-5,TRBJ1-5,.,TGTGCCAGCAGTTACCGAGGGGGACAGCCCCAGCATTTT,CASSYRGGQPQHF
14,many,TRBV7-2,TRBJ1-2,.,TGTGCCAGCAGCATAAGTACAGGGTTCTATGGCTACACCTTC,CASSISTGFYGYTF
15,many,TRBV9,TRBJ2-2,TRBD1,TGTGCCAGCCTGCCGGGACAGGGGGTTTCCGGGGAGCTGTTTTTT,CASLPGQGVSGELFF
15,many,TRBV3-1,TRBJ2-7,TRBD1,TGTGCCAGCAGCCAAGCCTGGACAGGGTTTAACGAGCAGTACTTC,CASSQAWTGFNEQYF
15,many,TRBV12-3/TRBV12-4,TRBJ2-1,TRBD2,TGTGCCAGCTCTTGGTGGGGTAGCGGGGGGGATGAGCAGTTCTTC,CASSWWGSGGDEQFF
16,many,TRBV18,TRBJ1-3,.,TGTGCCAGCTGGAGAGCGAGCAGGGGCTCTGGAAACACCATATATTTT,CASWRASRGSGNTIYF
14,many,TRBV5-1,TRBJ2-7,.,TGCGCCAGCTCCCCCGGAGGGAGAGACTACGAGCAGTACTTC,CASSPGGRDYEQYF
12,many,TRBV6-5,TRBJ2-5,.,TGTGCCAGCAGTCAGGGACAAGAGACCCAGTACTTC,CASSQGQETQYF
16,many,TRBV25-1,TRBJ2-5,.,TGTGCCAGCAGTGAATCTAACAGGGCTTCCCTCGAAGCCCAGTACTTC,CASSESNRASLEAQYF
14,many,TRBV3-1,TRBJ2-3,.,TGTGCCAGCAGCCCCGCCTTCAACACAGATACGCAGTATTTT,CASSPAFNTDTQYF
15,many,TRBV28,TRBJ1-4,TRBD1,TGTGCCAGCAGTCTACAGGGGGAAGTACGTGAAAAACTGTTTTTT,CASSLQGEVREKLFF
13,.,TRBV18,TRBJ1-1,.,TGTGCCAGCTCACCACAGGTCAGCGCTGAAGCTTTCTTT,CASSPQVSAEAFF
13,many,TRBV12-3/TRBV12-4,TRBJ2-5,.,TGTGCCAGCAGTTTTGACGTTCAAGAGACCCAGTACTTC,CASSFDVQETQYF